This entry describes one TCR beta chain. Antigen unknown. This entry comes from a study of T cell responses to AZD1222 COVID-19 vaccine. Study-level points and caveats: Samples come after the peak T cell response, not at day 14. Spike was spanned by vaccine-associated CD4 TCRs, with dominance at 160-218 and 743-854. Unmutated variant regions are reportedly targeted by nearly half of spike-specific TCRs.

The data were produced by immunoSEQ multiplex PCR, yet TCRdb's version contains in-frame clones alone and is incomplete. The sample includes roughly 93,000 clones, about 92% of them seen just once. The CDR3 consists of 14 residues. V was cut by 4 bases and J by 3 bases, with 12 bases left in between. Per germline, CDR1 SGHAT and CDR2 FQDESV (reference sequence). The chain carries TRBV11-1 and TRBJ1-1; tentatively, D is TRBD1 (6 bases). This TCR was sampled from an adult who received the AZD1222 COVID-19 vaccine. The specimen was peripheral blood, collected 28 days after the second AZD1222 dose. The CDR3: CASSYLSGDTEAFF. CDR3 nucleotides: TGTGCCAGCAGCTACTTATCAGGGGACACTGAAGCTTTCTTT.